The clone carrying this T cell receptor beta chain was seen just once. The protocol was immunoSEQ multiplex PCR, while the TCRdb copy is restricted to in-frame clones and leaves out a portion. The data contain under 350,000 clones, roughly 88% of them seen just once; the ten biggest clones take up more than 9.5%. The data were taken from a study of blood T cell repertoires in COVID-19. This CDR3 region has 13 residues. Germline loops: CDR1 SGHVS, CDR2 FQNEAQ. V was shortened by 5 bases and J by 1 base, with 9 bases between the two germline ends. The sequenced material came from peripheral blood. This receptor was taken from a woman between 70 and 85 years old with acute or convalescent COVID-19. V usage is TRBV7-8 and J usage is TRBJ2-7; D remains unclear. CDR3: CASSPTVSYEQYF. CDR3 DNA: TGTGCCAGCAGCCCTACGGTGTCCTACGAGCAGTACTTC.